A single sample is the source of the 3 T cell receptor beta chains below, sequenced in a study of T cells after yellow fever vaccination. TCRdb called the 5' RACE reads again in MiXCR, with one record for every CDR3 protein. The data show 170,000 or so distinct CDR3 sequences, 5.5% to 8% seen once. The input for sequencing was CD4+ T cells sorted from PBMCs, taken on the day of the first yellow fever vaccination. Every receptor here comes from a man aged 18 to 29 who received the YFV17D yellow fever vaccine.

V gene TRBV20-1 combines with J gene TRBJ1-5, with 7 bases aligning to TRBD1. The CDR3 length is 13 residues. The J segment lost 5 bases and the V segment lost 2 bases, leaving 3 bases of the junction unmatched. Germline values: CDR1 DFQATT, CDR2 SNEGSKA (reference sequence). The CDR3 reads CSARRDSDQPQHF. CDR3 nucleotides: TGCAGTGCTAGAAGGGACAGTGATCAGCCCCAGCATTTT.

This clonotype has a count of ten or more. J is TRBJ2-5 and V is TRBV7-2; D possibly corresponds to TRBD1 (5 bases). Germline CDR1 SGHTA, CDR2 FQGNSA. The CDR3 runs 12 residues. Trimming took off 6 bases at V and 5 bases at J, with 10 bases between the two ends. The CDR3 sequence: CASSSGWETQYF. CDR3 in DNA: TGTGCCAGCAGTTCAGGGTGGGAGACCCAGTACTTC.

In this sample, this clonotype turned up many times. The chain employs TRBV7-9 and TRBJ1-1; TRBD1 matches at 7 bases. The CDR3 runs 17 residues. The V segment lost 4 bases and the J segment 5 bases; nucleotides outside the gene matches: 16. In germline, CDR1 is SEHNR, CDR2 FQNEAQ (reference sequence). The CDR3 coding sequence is TGTGCCAGCAGCTCCTGGGGGAGGAGGGGGCGGGATACTGAAGCTTTCTTT. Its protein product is CASSSWGRRGRDTEAFF.